This T cell receptor beta chain was sequenced for a study of blood T cell repertoires in COVID-19. In the study overall: There were acute and convalescent COVID-19 samples, and they came from the United States, Italy and Spain. Sample material is recorded as cDNA or gDNA derived from T cells, B-cell-depleted T cells, or PBMCs.

Clones were sequenced by immunoSEQ multiplex PCR, and TCRdb holds only the in-frame ones, with some missing. The top ten clones hold about 8.6% of a sample with fewer than 200,000 clones, about 86% of them seen once. From germline, CDR1 is SGDLS and CDR2 YYNGEE. The CDR3 extends over 16 amino acids. The V end lost 3 bases, the J end lost 6 bases, and 19 bases lay between the germline ends. The sequence was obtained from a middle-aged man with active or convalescent COVID-19. V is TRBV9 and J is TRBJ2-1, with no clear D. The source material was peripheral blood. For the CDR3, the DNA is TGTGCCAGCAGCGCAGGTGGTGCTACCCTCGGCAATGAGCAGTTCTTC. It is translated as CASSAGGATLGNEQFF.